These 30 T cell receptor beta chains were sequenced from one sample in a study of neurological immune-mediated disorders (dated by TCRdb to between 2019 and 2020). The sample's time point label, in plain terms: longitudinal time-point 2. Libraries came from 5' RACE. Instrument used: Illumina HiSeq 2500. The public reads were reanalyzed by TCRdb: fastp trimming at Q25, MiXCR alignment, in-frame beta chains only. Records with the same CDR3 protein are collapsed into one entry carrying the most frequent genes and DNA. Recorded for this sample are approximately 89,000 distinct CDR3 sequences; about 13% of them occurred a single time. The ten largest clones represent approximately 5% of the sample. Material for sequencing was PBMCs. Receptors originate from a female donor with HTLV-1-associated myelopathy (HAM/TSP).

At least ten counts were recorded for this clonotype. The chain has TRBV29-1 and TRBJ2-3, with 7 bases lining up with TRBD2. The CDR3 loop spans 14 amino acids. Germline V gene sequence: CDR1 SQVTM, CDR2 ANQGSEA. V shed 6 bases and J 3 bases; nucleotides not matched to a gene: 9. CDR3 in DNA: TGCAGCGTGGACCAGGGAGGGAGGACAGATACGCAGTATTTT. This translates into CSVDQGGRTDTQYF.

In its sample, this clonotype was seen many times. The CDR3 sequence is CASSVVAGELFF. In nucleotides, the CDR3 is TGTGCCAGCAGCGTAGTAGCCGGGGAGCTGTTTTTT. This sequence joins TRBV9 and TRBJ2-2; D is ambiguous. Between the trimmed V and J ends, which lost 0 bases and 6 bases, there was a span of 3 bases. This CDR3 is 12 amino acids long. CDR1 SGDLS and CDR2 YYNGEE come from the germline V gene.

Comment on this clonotype: A much larger clone differs by one base, so this may be a read error. This chain links TRBV18 with TRBJ2-1; D unclear. Germline V gene sequence: CDR1 KGHSH, CDR2 LQKENI. The V end was cut by 0 bases, the J end by 8 bases, with 11 bases between. The CDR3 has 14 amino acids. CDR3 protein: CASSPPIEKDEQFF. DNA for the CDR3: TGTGCCAGCTCACCACCGATAGAGAAGGATGAGCAGTTCTTC.

The table lists this clonotype with a few counts. The chain combines TRBV4-2 with TRBJ2-4; 7 nucleotides agree with TRBD1. The CDR3 runs to 16 residues. Unmatched junction bases numbered 7, after V lost 1 base and J lost 4 bases. The germline gives CDR1 LGHNA, CDR2 YNFKEQ. CDR3 region: CASSQVSGGVKNIQYF. In nucleotides, the CDR3 is TGTGCCAGCAGCCAAGTGTCAGGGGGAGTAAAAAACATTCAGTACTTC.

This clonotype was counted ten times or more. This chain joins TRBV20-1 and TRBJ2-2; TRBD2 aligns across 14 bases. Germline V gene lookup returns CDR1 DFQATT and CDR2 SNEGSKA (reference sequence). This CDR3 contains 17 residues. The trim removed 3 bases at V and 2 bases at J, leaving 5 bases unmatched. CDR3 DNA: TGCAGTGCTAGCCCCGGGACTAGCGGGGGCAACACCGGGGAGCTGTTTTTT. It codes for CSASPGTSGGNTGELFF.

This clonotype was counted ten times or more. This rearrangement joins TRBV20-1 to TRBJ2-3; 7 positions agree with TRBD2. CDR1 and CDR2 (germline): DFQATT, SNEGSKA (reference sequence). Unmatched junction bases numbered 8, after V lost 6 bases and J lost 2 bases. The CDR3 extends over 14 amino acids. Written as DNA, the CDR3 is TGCAGTGCACCTAAGCGGGGAGACACAGATACGCAGTATTTT. This codes for CSAPKRGDTDTQYF.

At least ten counts were recorded for this clonotype. The V gene is TRBV20-1, the J gene TRBJ2-1; TRBD1 or TRBD2 may be the D gene (6 bases each). The CDR3 loop spans 15 amino acids. With 6 bases removed from V and 6 bases from J, the gap between germline ends came to 21 bases. Germline V gives CDR1 DFQATT, CDR2 SNEGSKA (reference sequence). The CDR3 reads CSAMGAPGGSNEQFF. The CDR3 nucleotides read TGCAGTGCAATGGGGGCCCCTGGGGGGAGCAATGAGCAGTTCTTC.

This clonotype was recorded at least ten times. This chain joins TRBV7-9 and TRBJ1-3, with a possible D match to TRBD1 (6 bases). There are 15 residues in the CDR3. Between the trimmed V and J ends, which lost 6 bases and 9 bases, there was a span of 21 bases. The V gene's germline CDR1 is SEHNR and CDR2 FQNEAQ (reference sequence). CDR3 protein: CASSQTSTGPSTIYF. DNA for the CDR3: TGTGCCAGCAGTCAAACCTCAACAGGGCCCAGCACCATATATTTT.

This clonotype was found many times. V is TRBV10-3 and J is TRBJ1-1, with a tentative D call TRBD1 (5 bases). With 5 bases removed from V and 0 bases from J, the gap between germline ends came to 16 bases. The V gene's germline CDR1 is ENHRY and CDR2 SYGVKD. This CDR3 spans 16 amino acids. The CDR3 DNA follows: TGTGCCATCAGTCCAGGGACCCTAGGTATGAACACTGAAGCTTTCTTT. Protein sequence: CAISPGTLGMNTEAFF.

This clonotype was detected ten times or more. The chain joins TRBV28 to TRBJ2-1, with 7 nucleotides matching TRBD2. The V gene end was trimmed by 7 bases and the J gene end by 2 bases; junction bases not matched to a gene: 5. The germline gives CDR1 MDHEN, CDR2 SYDVKM. CDR3 length equals 14 residues. CDR3 coding DNA: TGTGCCAGCATCGGGGGGAGCCCCTACAATGAGCAGTTCTTC. It specifies CASIGGSPYNEQFF.

This clonotype appeared many times. CDR3 loop: CASRKASSTDTQYF. The DNA for the CDR3 is TGCGCCAGCAGGAAGGCTAGCTCCACAGATACGCAGTATTTT. The V gene is TRBV5-1, the J gene TRBJ2-3, with D perhaps TRBD2 (5 bases). V lost 5 bases and J 2 bases, leaving 12 bases between the germline ends. This CDR3 is built from 14 residues. From germline, CDR1 is SGHRS and CDR2 YFSETQ.

This clonotype appeared a few times. This sequence joins TRBV7-3 and TRBJ2-3; 7 bases are a match to TRBD2. The germline CDR1 and CDR2 sequences are SGHTA and FQGTGA. The length of the CDR3 is 14 residues. J was trimmed by 3 bases and V by 11 bases; bases with no gene match: 11. CDR3 sequence (DNA): TGTGCCGGGGGGTCTAGCGGATTAACAGATACGCAGTATTTT. It translates to CAGGSSGLTDTQYF.

This clonotype has ten or more counts. V and J are TRBV6-1 and TRBJ1-5; D is unclear. Germline CDR1 is MNHNS and CDR2 is SASEGT. This CDR3 region has 13 residues. The ends were cut back, 8 bases at V and 2 bases at J, with 10 bases in the middle. In DNA form, the CDR3 reads TGTGCCAGCTATAAGGGTGGCAATCAGCCCCAGCATTTT. The encoded protein is CASYKGGNQPQHF.

This clonotype was observed many times. This chain joins TRBV10-3 and TRBJ2-7; D possibly matches TRBD1 or TRBD2 (6 bases each). V dropped 3 bases and J dropped 2 bases, with 14 bases sitting between them. This CDR3 contains 15 residues. Germline V CDR1 and CDR2: ENHRY, SYGVKD. The CDR3 region is CAISDGRGQTYEQYF. As DNA, the CDR3 is TGTGCCATCAGTGATGGCCGGGGGCAGACCTACGAGCAGTACTTC.

Many counts were recorded for this clonotype. V gene TRBV9 combines with J gene TRBJ1-5; D is unclear. With 5 bases removed from V and 0 bases from J, the gap between germline ends came to 18 bases. This CDR3 comprises 17 residues. CDR1 is SGDLS and CDR2 is YYNGEE in the germline V gene. The CDR3 loop is CASRLNGRRISNQPQHF. In DNA, the CDR3 is TGTGCCAGCAGGTTAAACGGACGGAGAATTAGCAATCAGCCCCAGCATTTT.

This clonotype was picked up many times. The chain joins TRBV20-1 to TRBJ2-7; 8 bases line up with TRBD2. The CDR3 covers 15 residues. Per the germline V gene, CDR1 is DFQATT and CDR2 is SNEGSKA (reference sequence). Trimming at V came to 6 bases and at J to 2 bases, leaving 12 bases not matched to a gene. The CDR3 is CSADRSGGATYEQYF. Written as DNA, the CDR3 is TGCAGTGCCGATCGGAGCGGGGGAGCGACCTACGAGCAGTACTTC.

The chain carries TRBV6-6 and TRBJ2-7; the D gene is possibly TRBD1 (5 bases). The V end lost 3 bases, the J end lost 3 bases, and 9 bases lay between the germline ends. This CDR3 is 13 amino acids long. The germline V gene has CDR1 MNHNY and CDR2 SVGAGI (reference sequence). CDR3 bases: TGTGCCAGCAGTTATCAGGGTGACTACGAGCAGTACTTC. It encodes CASSYQGDYEQYF.

This clonotype was seen many times. The chain couples TRBV5-5 to TRBJ1-1; no reliable D call. The V gene lost 1 base and the J gene lost 0 bases, with 4 bases spanning the gap. Germline-derived CDR1 and CDR2 are SGHKS and YYEKEE (reference sequence). The CDR3 is 13 residues long. The CDR3 loop reads CASSLMLNTEAFF. CDR3 in DNA: TGTGCCAGCAGCTTGATGCTGAACACTGAAGCTTTCTTT.

Ten or more counts support this clonotype. V is TRBV6-6 and J is TRBJ2-7; 9 bases agree with TRBD1. Germline CDR1 reads MNHNY; CDR2 reads SVGAGI (reference sequence). V shed 8 bases and J 5 bases; nucleotides not matched to a gene: 10. The CDR3 length is 14 residues. CDR3 residues: CASCPGQGSHEQYF. The CDR3 coding sequence is TGTGCCAGCTGTCCAGGACAGGGGTCCCACGAGCAGTACTTC.

Points on this clonotype: One end of the junction does not line up with germline, which may come from a read error. The V and J genes are TRBV28 and TRBJ2-1; possibly TRBD1 for D (8 bases). Looked up from germline, CDR1 is MDHEN and CDR2 is SYDVKM. This CDR3 contains 16 residues. CDR3: CAGSSDRGLTRNEQFF. The CDR3, as DNA: TGTGCCGGCAGTAGCGACAGGGGACTAACGAGAAATGAGCAGTTCTTC.

Turning to this clonotype: The junction does not match germline at one end; this may be a read error. The chain combines TRBV29-1 with TRBJ2-1, with a tentative D call TRBD1 (6 bases). CDR1 is SQVTM and CDR2 is ANQGSEA in the germline V gene. CDR3 size: 17 residues. CDR3 DNA: TGCAGAGTTGAAAAGCCTCTGGAACAGGGTATCCACAACGAGCAGTTCTTC. Encoded protein: CRVEKPLEQGIHNEQFF.

This chain connects TRBV10-3 to TRBJ2-6; 12 bases match TRBD1. CDR1 is ENHRY, CDR2 SYGVKD, per germline. The CDR3 covers 18 residues. Trimming took 5 bases from V and 4 from J; bases not matched to a gene: 9. The CDR3 loop is CAISPGTGGAGGANVLTF. The CDR3, as DNA: TGTGCCATCAGTCCCGGGACAGGGGGCGCAGGAGGGGCCAACGTCCTGACTTTC.

Remarks on this clonotype: This clone may be a read error of a much larger clone one base away. This rearrangement joins TRBV5-1 to TRBJ2-2; 10 bases are a match to TRBD1. The CDR3 has 18 residues. Germline V gene sequence: CDR1 SGHRS, CDR2 YFSETQ. In DNA form, the CDR3 reads TGCGCCAGCAGCTTGCCCCCCTCGGGACAGGGGAACACCGGGGATCTGTTTTTT. Protein product: CASSLPPSGQGNTGDLFF.

This clonotype appeared many times. This chain connects TRBV20-1 to TRBJ2-1; 10 bases fit TRBD2. Per germline, CDR1 DFQATT and CDR2 SNEGSKA (reference sequence). This CDR3 is 15 amino acids long. J gave up 8 bases and V 4 bases, and 11 bases lay outside the gene matches. Here the CDR3 reads CSATRAGGLSYEQFF. Here the CDR3 DNA reads TGCAGTGCTACACGAGCGGGGGGGCTTTCTTATGAGCAGTTCTTC.

This clonotype was picked up a small number of times. This rearrangement joins TRBV9 to TRBJ2-3, with D possibly being TRBD1 (5 bases). V was trimmed by 0 bases and J by 2 bases, leaving 7 bases between them. Germline CDR1 and CDR2: SGDLS and YYNGEE. This CDR3 has 14 residues. The CDR3 here is CASSVDRLTDTQYF. The CDR3 bases are TGTGCCAGCAGCGTAGACAGGCTCACAGATACGCAGTATTTT. The entire variable domain, with the rest obtained from reference TRBV9 and TRBJ2-3, is as follows: DSGVTQTPKHLITATGQRVTLRCSPRSGDLSVYWYQQSLDQGLQFLIQYYNGEERAKGNILERFSAQQFPDLHSELNLSSLELGDSALYFCASSVDRLTDTQYFGPGTRLTVL.

This clonotype was observed many times. V gene TRBV9 combines with J gene TRBJ1-4; D is uncertain. The germline V gene encodes CDR1 SGDLS and CDR2 YYNGEE. CDR3 size: 13 residues. Trimming took off 0 bases at V and 7 bases at J, with 7 bases between the two ends. This CDR3 reads CASSVAGSEKLFF. The CDR3 DNA sequence: TGTGCCAGCAGCGTAGCAGGATCTGAAAAACTGTTTTTT. The whole variable domain, filled in from reference TRBV9 and TRBJ1-4, reads DSGVTQTPKHLITATGQRVTLRCSPRSGDLSVYWYQQSLDQGLQFLIQYYNGEERAKGNILERFSAQQFPDLHSELNLSSLELGDSALYFCASSVAGSEKLFFGSGTQLSVL.

This clonotype has a count of ten or more. The chain links TRBV6-1 to TRBJ2-2; tentatively, D is TRBD1 or TRBD2 (5 bases each). Germline assignment: CDR1 MNHNS and CDR2 SASEGT. The CDR3 loop spans 16 amino acids. The V end was cut by 7 bases, the J end by 5 bases, with 20 bases between. Here the CDR3 DNA reads TGTGCCAGCACCGAACGGGGCAGGCCGAGGACCGGGGAGCTGTTTTTT. Translation: CASTERGRPRTGELFF.

This clonotype was found many times. The rearrangement joins TRBV10-3 to TRBJ1-2; D is possibly TRBD1 (6 bases). The ends were cut back, 4 bases at V and 6 bases at J, with 12 bases in the middle. CDR3 length: 13 amino acids. CDR1 and CDR2 (germline): ENHRY, SYGVKD. DNA for the CDR3: TGTGCCATCAGTGGGGCCCAGGGGAATGGCTACACCTTC. It is translated as CAISGAQGNGYTF.

V and J are TRBV4-2 and TRBJ2-7; 10 bases are a match to TRBD2. V gave up 4 bases and J gave up 6 bases; unmatched junction bases: 6. The CDR3 loop spans 14 amino acids. Germline V gene lookup returns CDR1 LGHNA and CDR2 YNFKEQ. Written as DNA, the CDR3 is TGTGCCAGCAGCCCCAGCGGGGGGGCCCTCGAGCAGTACTTC. It is translated as CASSPSGGALEQYF.

This clonotype has at least ten counts. The V call is TRBV4-1, the J call TRBJ2-3, with a tentative D call TRBD1 (6 bases). The CDR3 spans 17 residues. Between the trimmed V and J ends, which lost 0 bases and 0 bases, there was a span of 13 bases. The germline gives CDR1 MGHRA, CDR2 YSYEKL. CDR3 DNA sequence: TGCGCCAGCAGCCAAGATGGGGGCAAGCTCAGCACAGATACGCAGTATTTT. This encodes CASSQDGGKLSTDTQYF.